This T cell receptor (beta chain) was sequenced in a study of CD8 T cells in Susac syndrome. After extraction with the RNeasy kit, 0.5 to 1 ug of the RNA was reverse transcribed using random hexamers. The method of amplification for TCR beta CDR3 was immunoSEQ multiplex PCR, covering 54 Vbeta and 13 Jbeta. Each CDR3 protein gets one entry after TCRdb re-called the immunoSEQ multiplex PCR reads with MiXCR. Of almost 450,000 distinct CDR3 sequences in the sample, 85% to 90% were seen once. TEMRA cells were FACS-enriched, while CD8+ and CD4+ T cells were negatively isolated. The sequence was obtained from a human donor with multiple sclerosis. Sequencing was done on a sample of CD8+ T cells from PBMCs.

The CDR3 sequence: CASTLTSGSWNEQFF. The CDR3 DNA sequence: TGTGCCAGTACCCTGACTAGCGGGAGCTGGAATGAGCAGTTCTTC. The V call is TRBV19, the J call TRBJ2-1; 12 bases agree with TRBD2. CDR3 length equals 15 residues. Germline V gene data show CDR1 as LNHDA and CDR2 as SQIVND (reference sequence). V dropped 7 bases and J dropped 7; count of bases not matched to a gene: 8. Full variable domain (outside the CDR3, taken from reference TRBV19 and TRBJ2-1): DGGITQSPKYLFRKEGQNVTLSCEQNLNHDAMYWYRQDPGQGLRLIYYSQIVNDFQKGDIAEGYSVSREKKESFPLTVTSAQKNPTAFYLCASTLTSGSWNEQFFGPGTRLTVL.